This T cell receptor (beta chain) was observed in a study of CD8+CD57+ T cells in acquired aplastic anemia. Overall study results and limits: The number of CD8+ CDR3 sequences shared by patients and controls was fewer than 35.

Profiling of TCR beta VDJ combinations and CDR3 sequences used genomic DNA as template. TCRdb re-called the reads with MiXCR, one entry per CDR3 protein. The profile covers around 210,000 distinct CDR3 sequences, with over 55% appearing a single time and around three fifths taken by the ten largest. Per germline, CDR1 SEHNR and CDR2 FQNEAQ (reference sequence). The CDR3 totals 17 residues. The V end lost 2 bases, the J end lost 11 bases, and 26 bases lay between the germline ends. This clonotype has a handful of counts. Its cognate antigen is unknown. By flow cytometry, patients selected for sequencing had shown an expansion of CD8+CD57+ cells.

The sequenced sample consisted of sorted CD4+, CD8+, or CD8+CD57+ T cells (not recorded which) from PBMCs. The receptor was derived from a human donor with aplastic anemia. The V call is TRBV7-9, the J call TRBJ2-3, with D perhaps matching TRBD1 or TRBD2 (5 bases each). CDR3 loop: CASSLLGPGLEGKRQYF. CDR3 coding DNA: TGTGCCAGCAGCTTACTGGGCCCGGGGCTAGAGGGAAAGAGGCAGTATTTT.